Described below is a single TCR beta chain sequence and its context. Its antigen target is currently unknown. No much larger clone exists at a distance of one base, and base qualities are not known. In the prospective study, participants were 18 to 89 years old, resided in about two dozen geographic areas of the United States, and were enrolled through a virtual design. Cohort assignment in the prospective study relied on participant-reported clinical history from a screening survey and a study questionnaire. Exposed participants had been in contact with someone with a PCR-confirmed or clinician-diagnosed COVID-19 case within 2 weeks of study entry. Mobile phlebotomists in the prospective study collected whole blood, serum and a nasopharyngeal or oropharyngeal swab from every participant. Participants in the prospective study had the option to provide additional blood draws and questionnaires over a roughly 2-month period. Blood samples from the prospective study were shipped frozen or at room temperature prior to DNA extraction.

These data are taken from a study of blood T cell repertoires in COVID-19 (TCRdb year 2020). About the full investigation: Samples covering the acute and convalescent phases of COVID-19 were provided by collaborators in the United States, Italy and Spain. The material from the prospective study consisted of cDNA or gDNA derived from T cells, B-cell-depleted T cells, or PBMCs. The dataset comprised deeply sampled blood TCRbeta repertoires from subjects exposed to, actively infected with, or recovered from COVID-19. The repertoires were released in a freely available public database meant as a resource for research on the immune response to SARS-CoV-2. Samples were obtained from the ongoing ImmuneRACE study (first 160 participants) and from roughly 1,300 subjects provided by 6 global collaborators. Nearly every sample came with metadata listing a de-identified subject ID, COVID-19 status, age in years and sex. Where available, HLA class I and class II types were taken from metadata supplied by the sample provider and were not determined by assay-based typing. On the study overall, not on this receptor specifically: The quantity of clinical and demographic metadata differed by source and by participant and was supplied without curation.

TCRbeta CDR3 regions were amplified from genomic DNA using the immunoSEQ Assay, a bias-controlled multiplex PCR. Concerning the study's data processing: The number of nucleated cells in each sample was estimated from the amplification of reference gene primers within the assay. To quantify the absolute abundance of each unique TCRbeta CDR3 rearrangement, sequence reads were collapsed and filtered. For each sample, productive Simpson clonality was calculated as the square root of Simpson's diversity index over productive rearrangements. TCRdb mirrors the immuneACCESS table, restricted to in-frame sequences. Some clones are absent from its copies; in checked studies, under half trace to an unresolved V gene, and the reason for the others is unknown. The DNA gave D and trimming, while V, J and clone size come from that table. The sample records about 300,000 clones, nearly 90% of which are singletons. The top ten clonotypes cover approximately 2.9% of the sample.

The receptor was isolated from a woman aged 50 to 60 who had been exposed to COVID-19. Sequenced input: PBMCs or T cells enriched from blood (not recorded which).

The nucleotide sequence is TGTGCCAGCAGGAGTCTCCGGACTAGCGGGGTCACAGATACGCAGTATTTT. The encoded protein is CASRSLRTSGVTDTQYF. In this chain, TRBV2 is recombined with TRBJ2-3; 12 junctional bases match TRBD2. Looking up the germline V gene yields CDR1 SNHLY and CDR2 FYNNEI. From V the trimming removes 6 bases and from J it removes 2 bases, while the gene matches leave 9 bases of the junction unaccounted for. The CDR3 holds 17 amino acids from the cysteine to the phenylalanine. Only the CDR3 portion is preserved as DNA: 51 bases, with reading frame beginning at the first base.